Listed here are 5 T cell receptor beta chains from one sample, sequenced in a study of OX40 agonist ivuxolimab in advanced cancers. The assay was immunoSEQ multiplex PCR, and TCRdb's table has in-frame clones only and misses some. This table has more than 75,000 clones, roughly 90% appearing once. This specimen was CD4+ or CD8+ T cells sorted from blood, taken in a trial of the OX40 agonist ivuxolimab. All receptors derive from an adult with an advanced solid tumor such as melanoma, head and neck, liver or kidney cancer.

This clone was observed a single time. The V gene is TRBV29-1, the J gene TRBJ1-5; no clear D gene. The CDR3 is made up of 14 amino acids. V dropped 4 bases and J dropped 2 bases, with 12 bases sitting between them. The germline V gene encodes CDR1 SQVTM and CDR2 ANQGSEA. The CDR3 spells CSVVVGLGNQPQHF. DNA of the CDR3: TGCAGCGTTGTAGTAGGTTTGGGCAATCAGCCCCAGCATTTT. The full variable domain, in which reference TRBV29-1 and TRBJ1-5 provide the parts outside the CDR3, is SAVISQKPSRDICQRGTSLTIQCQVDSQVTMMFWYRQQPGQSLTLIATANQGSEATYESGFVIDKFPISRPNLTFSTLTVSNMSPEDSSIYLCSVVVGLGNQPQHFGDGTRLSIL.

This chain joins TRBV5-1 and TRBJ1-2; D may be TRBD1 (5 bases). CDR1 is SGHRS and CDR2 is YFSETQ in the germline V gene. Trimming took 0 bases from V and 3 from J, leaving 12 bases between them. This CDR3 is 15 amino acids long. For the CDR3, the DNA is TGCGCCAGCAGCTTGGTGCGCCCGGGGGACTATGGCTACACCTTC. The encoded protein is CASSLVRPGDYGYTF.

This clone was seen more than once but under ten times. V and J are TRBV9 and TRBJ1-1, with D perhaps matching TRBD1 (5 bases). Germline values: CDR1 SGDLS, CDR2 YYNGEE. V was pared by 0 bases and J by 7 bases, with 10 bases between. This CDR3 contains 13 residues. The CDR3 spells CASSVGWDGEAFF. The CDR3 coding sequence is TGTGCCAGCAGCGTAGGCTGGGACGGTGAAGCTTTCTTT.

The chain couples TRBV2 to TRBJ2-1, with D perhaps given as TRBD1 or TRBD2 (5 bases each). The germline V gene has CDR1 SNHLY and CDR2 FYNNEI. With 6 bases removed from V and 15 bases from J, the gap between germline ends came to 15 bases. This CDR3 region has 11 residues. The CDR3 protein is CASSPGTLTFF. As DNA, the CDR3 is TGTGCCAGCAGCCCCGGGACCCTAACGTTCTTC.

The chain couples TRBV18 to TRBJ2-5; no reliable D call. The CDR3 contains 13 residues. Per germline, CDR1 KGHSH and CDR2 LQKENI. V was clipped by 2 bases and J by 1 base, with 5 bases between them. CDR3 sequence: CASSPETQETQYF. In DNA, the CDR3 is TGTGCCAGCTCACCAGAGACCCAAGAGACCCAGTACTTC.